This T cell receptor beta chain is from a study of shared clonotypes between healthy human individuals. Per germline, CDR1 MGHRA and CDR2 YSYEKL. V gave up 0 bases and J gave up 5 bases, with 16 bases separating them. The CDR3 runs 16 residues. Only Caucasian adults living in Nashville, Tennessee served as donors. Subsets obtained from CD4+ cells comprised CD45RA+ naive and CD45RA-negative memory cells. Study-wide results and limits: About 5% of naive CD4 clonotypes were shared across a handful of donors. Blood was the sole source, and tissue repertoires probably differ.

Libraries were prepared by immunoSEQ multiplex PCR; TCRdb keeps only in-frame clonotypes and omits some of them. The data show more than 1 million clones, 78% seen once. Details on this clone: Its specificity is unknown.

This chain links TRBV4-1 with TRBJ2-5; a weak D match, TRBD2 (5 bases). The source of this sequence is a man between 18 and 35 years old in good health. Some clones in this sample may be carry-over from other donors' samples. Sequenced material: memory CD4+ T cells from PBMCs. As to subset: CD45RA-negative fraction. The CDR3 spells CASSQESAGLGETQYF. CDR3 sequence (DNA): TGCGCCAGCAGCCAAGAAAGTGCGGGTTTGGGGGAGACCCAGTACTTC.